This is a list of T cell receptor beta chains from one sample in a study of beta chain features in type 1 diabetes. TCRdb's copy holds only in-frame clones and misses some; the assay was immunoSEQ multiplex PCR. Among 250,000 to 350,000 clones listed, around 13% were seen once. Sequencing was carried out using central memory CD4+ T cells from blood. These receptors came from a man aged 30-40 years in good health. CDR3s include the opening cysteine and the closing phenylalanine or tryptophan. The order of the fields is CDR3 length, D gene, clone size, V gene, J gene, CDR3 protein, CDR3 DNA. A D gene is named only where the DNA matches it firmly. Size is stated for part of the rows, as once, few or many counts, or as a class when the clone is expanded.

length: 17; D: -; size: few; V: TRBV14; J: TRBJ2-7; CDR3: CASSPRPRVAGSYEQYF; DNA: TGTGCCAGCAGCCCCCGCCCCCGGGTCGCAGGCTCCTACGAGCAGTACTTC
length: 16; D: -; size: many; V: TRBV19; J: TRBJ1-5; CDR3: CATRTADEYSNQPQHF; DNA: TGTGCCACCCGCACGGCGGACGAATATAGCAATCAGCCCCAGCATTTT
length: 15; D: -; size: -; V: TRBV18; J: TRBJ2-5; CDR3: CASSPPGQYQETQYF; DNA: TGTGCCAGCTCACCTCCCGGGCAATACCAAGAGACCCAGTACTTC
length: 14; D: -; size: -; V: TRBV4-2; J: TRBJ1-2; CDR3: CASSQDGRDYGYTF; DNA: TGTGCCAGCAGCCAAGATGGACGGGACTATGGCTACACCTTC
length: 14; D: TRBD1; size: -; V: TRBV7-9; J: TRBJ2-1; CDR3: CASSFWDRGNEQFF; DNA: TGTGCCAGCAGCTTCTGGGACAGGGGGAATGAGCAGTTCTTC
length: 14; D: -; size: few; V: TRBV5-6; J: TRBJ2-1; CDR3: CASSFGSGGHEQFF; DNA: TGTGCCAGCAGCTTTGGCTCCGGGGGGCATGAGCAGTTCTTC
length: 13; D: -; size: -; V: TRBV2; J: TRBJ1-2; CDR3: CASIKGPSYGYTF; DNA: TGTGCCAGCATTAAGGGGCCGTCCTATGGCTACACCTTC
length: 14; D: -; size: -; V: TRBV7-2; J: TRBJ2-3; CDR3: CASSLSLSPDTQYF; DNA: TGTGCCAGCAGCTTAAGCCTGAGCCCAGATACGCAGTATTTT
length: 13; D: -; size: few; V: TRBV6-5; J: TRBJ1-6; CDR3: CASSLWPNSPLHF; DNA: TGTGCCAGCAGCCTCTGGCCGAATTCACCCCTCCACTTT
length: 13; D: -; size: -; V: TRBV2; J: TRBJ1-6; CDR3: CASSAGVRSPLHF; DNA: TGTGCCAGCAGTGCAGGGGTCAGGTCACCCCTCCACTTT
length: 13; D: TRBD2; size: few; V: TRBV2; J: TRBJ2-7; CDR3: CASGRGGSYEQYF; DNA: TGTGCCAGCGGGCGGGGGGGGTCCTACGAGCAGTACTTC
length: 13; D: -; size: -; V: TRBV5-5; J: TRBJ2-7; CDR3: CASSLDEDYEQYF; DNA: TGTGCCAGCAGCTTGGACGAGGACTACGAGCAGTACTTC
length: 15; D: TRBD2; size: few; V: TRBV15; J: TRBJ2-5; CDR3: CATSRGNSGGETQYF; DNA: TGTGCCACCAGCAGAGGAAACAGCGGGGGAGAGACCCAGTACTTC
length: 15; D: TRBD1; size: medium-sized; V: TRBV29-1; J: TRBJ1-1; CDR3: CSVLGGGLWNTEAFF; DNA: TGCAGCGTTTTGGGAGGGGGCCTTTGGAACACTGAAGCTTTCTTT
length: 13; D: -; size: few; V: TRBV25-1; J: TRBJ1-6; CDR3: CASSAGSNSPLHF; DNA: TGTGCCAGCAGTGCGGGGTCTAATTCACCCCTCCACTTT
length: 16; D: -; size: -; V: TRBV10-3; J: TRBJ2-7; CDR3: CAISESTLKVSYEQYF; DNA: TGTGCCATCAGTGAGTCGACTCTGAAGGTTTCCTACGAGCAGTACTTC
length: 15; D: TRBD2; size: few; V: TRBV5-1; J: TRBJ2-1; CDR3: CASSHIAGGKNEQFF; DNA: TGCGCCAGCAGTCATATAGCGGGAGGGAAAAATGAGCAGTTCTTC
length: 15; D: -; size: few; V: TRBV4-2; J: TRBJ2-2; CDR3: CASSQEQRLSGELFF; DNA: TGTGCCAGCAGCCAAGAACAGCGGCTCTCCGGGGAGCTGTTTTTT
length: 16; D: TRBD1; size: -; V: TRBV5-6; J: TRBJ2-4; CDR3: CASSFEQGAAKNIQYF; DNA: TGTGCCAGCAGCTTCGAACAGGGGGCGGCCAAAAACATTCAGTACTTC
length: 12; D: -; size: -; V: TRBV7-3; J: TRBJ2-3; CDR3: CASSYGKDTQYF; DNA: TGTGCCAGCAGCTACGGAAAAGATACGCAGTATTTT
length: 15; D: -; size: many; V: TRBV7-2; J: TRBJ2-7; CDR3: CASSPLQGGLYEQYF; DNA: TGTGCCAGCAGCCCCCTACAGGGAGGTCTCTACGAGCAGTACTTC
length: 15; D: -; size: -; V: TRBV6-6; J: TRBJ1-1; CDR3: CASRTSGVKNTEAFF; DNA: TGTGCCAGCAGGACCTCGGGAGTTAAGAACACTGAAGCTTTCTTT